A selection of T cell receptor beta chains follows, all from one sample in a study of blood T cells in healthy people across ages. TCRdb used MiXCR to reprocess the 5' RACE reads, holding one entry per CDR3 protein. The sample includes around 780,000 distinct CDR3 sequences, about a quarter seen only once; the top ten take around 2.9%. In addition, the sample was reused for a study of T cells of mothers and their children.

Sequences were obtained from blood. These receptors were collected from a boy younger than 18 in good health. Both conserved end residues are part of each CDR3. Fields, in order: V gene, J gene, D gene, clone size, CDR3 DNA, CDR3 protein. D genes are given only for firm matches. For some rows the clone size is stated as once, few or many, or as a class when expanded; others skip it.

>TRBV5-5|TRBJ1-1|TRBD1|few
TGTGCCAGCAGCTCCAGGAACAGGGGGCGCATGGAAGCTTTCTTT
CASSSRNRGRMEAFF
>TRBV28|TRBJ2-7|TRBD2|NA
TGTGCCAGCAGTTACCTCAGGACTAGCGGGGGCCCCAGCTCCTACGAGCAGTACTTC
CASSYLRTSGGPSSYEQYF
>TRBV7-2|TRBJ2-3|TRBD2|NA
TGTGCCAGCAGCTGGGTAGCGGGAGCGCGCACAGATACGCAGTATTTT
CASSWVAGARTDTQYF
>TRBV29-1|TRBJ1-2|NA|once
TGCAGCGTTGAAGATGGGGAAGGCGCTAACTATGGCTACACCTTC
CSVEDGEGANYGYTF
>TRBV6-1|TRBJ2-1|NA|NA
TGTGCCAGCAGTGAAGTTTGGACAGCATACAATGAGCAGTTCTTC
CASSEVWTAYNEQFF
>TRBV7-3|TRBJ2-3|NA|NA
TGTGCCAGCAGCTCCGGGGACCGCACAGATACGCAGTATTTT
CASSSGDRTDTQYF
>TRBV6-5|TRBJ2-7|TRBD1|NA
TGTGCCAGCAGTTATTCTGCCGGGACAGGGAGCGGCGAGCAGTACTTC
CASSYSAGTGSGEQYF
>TRBV19|TRBJ2-7|NA|few
TGTGCCAGTACCAATACGGCAGGAAACCCTTACGAGCAGTACTTC
CASTNTAGNPYEQYF
>TRBV28|TRBJ2-5|TRBD1|NA
TGTGCCAGCATCTCGGGACAGGGAGTAGAGACCCAGTACTTC
CASISGQGVETQYF
>TRBV6-2/TRBV6-3|TRBJ2-6|NA|few
TGTGCCAGCACAGGAATCCCCTCTGGGGCCAACGTCCTGACTTTC
CASTGIPSGANVLTF
>TRBV27|TRBJ2-1|NA|NA
TGTGCCAGCAGTTTAACGACAGCCTACCCATACACGCATGAGCAGTTCTTC
CASSLTTAYPYTHEQFF
>TRBV7-2|TRBJ1-6|NA|few
TGTGCCAGCAGCTTACGGGCGTTCCCACCCCTCCACTTT
CASSLRAFPPLHF
>TRBV5-1|TRBJ2-2|TRBD1|few
TGCGCCAGCAGCTTTAGACAGGGCCGTTTCACCGGGGAGCTGTTTTTT
CASSFRQGRFTGELFF
>TRBV18|TRBJ1-6|NA|NA
TGTGCCAGCTCACGGGCGGAATCGGCATCACCCCTCCACTTT
CASSRAESASPLHF
>TRBV20-1|TRBJ2-1|NA|NA
TGCAGTGCTTCCCGGGAAGGGGCAGGCTACAATGAGCAGTTCTTC
CSASREGAGYNEQFF
>TRBV12-3/TRBV12-4|TRBJ1-4|NA|few
TGTGCCAGCAGTCTCGGGACATTGGATGAAAAACTGTTTTTT
CASSLGTLDEKLFF
>TRBV5-1|TRBJ1-1|NA|few
TGCGCCAGCAGCGGGATTCGGGGGGCCAACACTGAAGCTTTCTTT
CASSGIRGANTEAFF
>TRBV20-1|TRBJ1-1|NA|few
TGCAGTGCTAGGCGGGGTGGGGCGAACACTGAAGCTTTCTTT
CSARRGGANTEAFF
>TRBV3-1|TRBJ1-6|TRBD1|few
TGTGCCAGCAACGCGGGACAGATGCAATCACCCCTCCACTTT
CASNAGQMQSPLHF
>TRBV14|TRBJ2-7|TRBD2|NA
TGTGCCAGCAGCCAAGAACTAGCGGGGCCGTACGAGCAGTACTTC
CASSQELAGPYEQYF
>TRBV6-5|TRBJ1-4|TRBD1|few
TGTGCCAGCAGTCAGGGGGCGCATCTTGAAAAACTGTTTTTT
CASSQGAHLEKLFF
>TRBV11-2|TRBJ1-2|TRBD1|NA
TGTGCCAGCAGCGTAGGACAGGGGCCCTTCTCTAACTATGGCTACACCTTC
CASSVGQGPFSNYGYTF
>TRBV29-1|TRBJ1-1|NA|NA
TGCAGCGTTCTTAAAGACAGAATGAACACTGAAGCTTTCTTT
CSVLKDRMNTEAFF
>TRBV13|TRBJ2-1|TRBD1|few
TGTGCCAGCAGCTCTCTCGGCCAGGGGGAATCTCATGAGCAGTTCTTC
CASSSLGQGESHEQFF
>TRBV15|TRBJ1-6|NA|NA
TGTGCCACCAGCAGAGGGCTGGATAATTCACCCCTCCACTTT
CATSRGLDNSPLHF
>TRBV28|TRBJ1-1|NA|few
TGTGCCAGCAGTATCCAGGGGATCATGAACACTGAAGCCTTCTTT
CASSIQGIMNTEAFF
>TRBV12-3/TRBV12-4|TRBJ2-3|NA|NA
TGTGCCAGCAGTCCACCCTCCCGGGGCCTAGCGACCACAGATACGCAGTATTTT
CASSPPSRGLATTDTQYF
>TRBV7-2|TRBJ2-5|TRBD1|NA
TGTGCCGGCAGCACCGACAGGGGGCAAAAGTACTTC
CAGSTDRGQKYF
>TRBV7-9|TRBJ2-3|TRBD1|few
TGTGCCAGCAGCTCCGGGACAGGGTTCGATACGCAGTATTTT
CASSSGTGFDTQYF
>TRBV7-2|TRBJ1-1|NA|NA
TGTGCCAGCAGCCAATGGGATCGGACTGAAGCTTTCTTT
CASSQWDRTEAFF
>TRBV5-1|TRBJ2-7|NA|many
TGTGCCAGCAGCCTGGCGGCGGGCCCCTACGAGCAGTACTTC
CASSLAAGPYEQYF
>TRBV9|TRBJ2-2|TRBD1|few
TGTGCCAGCAGCGCCTGGGACAGGGCTACGAACACCGGGGAGCTGTTTTTT
CASSAWDRATNTGELFF
>TRBV29-1|TRBJ2-7|NA|NA
TGCAGCGTTGTGACGGACAGCAGGAGCTCCTACGAGCAGTACTTC
CSVVTDSRSSYEQYF
>TRBV12-3/TRBV12-4|TRBJ1-5|TRBD1|NA
TGTGCCAGCAGTTTAGCGGACAGGGTTTATCAGCCCCAGCATTTT
CASSLADRVYQPQHF
>TRBV11-2|TRBJ2-7|NA|NA
TGTGCCAGCAGCTTAGGGCCAGCGAGGTACTACGAGCAGTACTTC
CASSLGPARYYEQYF
>TRBV13|TRBJ1-2|NA|few
TGTGCCAGCAGCTTGGAAAGAGGAGCTAACTATGGCTACACCTTC
CASSLERGANYGYTF
>TRBV12-3/TRBV12-4|TRBJ2-2|NA|NA
TGTGCTATATTACAGGGTGCGAGCACCGGGGAGCTGTTTTTT
CAILQGASTGELFF
>TRBV5-1|TRBJ2-7|TRBD2|few
TGCGCCAGCAGCGTGACTAGCGGGGCCTCTAAGGAGCAGTACTTC
CASSVTSGASKEQYF
>TRBV11-1|TRBJ2-1|NA|few
TGTGCCAGCAGCTGGGGGTACAATGAGCAGTTCTTC
CASSWGYNEQFF
>TRBV3-1|TRBJ2-3|NA|NA
TGTGCCAGCAGCCGGTCTGGGCGGGGAGGCACAGATACGCAGTATTTT
CASSRSGRGGTDTQYF
>TRBV5-5|TRBJ1-4|NA|few
TGTGCCAGCAGCTTCCAGGAGACGATGGCTAATGAAAAACTGTTTTTT
CASSFQETMANEKLFF
>TRBV25-1|TRBJ2-5|TRBD1|few
TGTGCCAGCAGCATGGGACAGGGGACAGAGACCCAGTACTTC
CASSMGQGTETQYF
>TRBV15|TRBJ2-1|NA|NA
TGTGCCACCAGCAGCGCTCCCAAGGATGAGCAGTTCTTC
CATSSAPKDEQFF
>TRBV12-3/TRBV12-4|TRBJ1-2|NA|few
TGTGCCAGCAGTTTAGGGCAGAAGGTCACCTTC
CASSLGQKVTF
>TRBV4-1|TRBJ2-1|NA|NA
TGCGCCAGCAGCCAAGTTGCGGGGGCAAACTACAATGAGCAGTTCTTC
CASSQVAGANYNEQFF
>TRBV15|TRBJ2-5|NA|few
TGTGCCACCAGCAGAGGTAGCCAAGAGACCCAGTACTTC
CATSRGSQETQYF
>TRBV27|TRBJ2-1|NA|NA
TGTGCCAGCAGTTTAGGGCAGGGGGGATTTTCCTACAATGAGCAGTTCTTC
CASSLGQGGFSYNEQFF
>TRBV28|TRBJ2-2|NA|NA
TGTGCCAGCGGTTTCTCCGGGGAGCTGTTTTTT
CASGFSGELFF
>TRBV2|TRBJ2-4|TRBD2|few
TGTGCCAGCAGTTCTTTACTAGCGGGGGAAAACATTCAGTACTTC
CASSSLLAGENIQYF
>TRBV19|TRBJ2-1|NA|NA
TGTGCCAGTAGCACAACCGGGGCTCACTACAATGAGCAGTTCTTC
CASSTTGAHYNEQFF
>TRBV12-3/TRBV12-4|TRBJ2-2|NA|few
TGTGCCAGCAGACCTCTCTCCGGGGAGCTGTTTTTT
CASRPLSGELFF
>TRBV12-3/TRBV12-4|TRBJ2-6|TRBD1|few
TGTGCCAGCAGTTTACGACCGGGACAGGAGAGGACTGGGGCCAACGTCCTGACTTTC
CASSLRPGQERTGANVLTF
>TRBV4-1|TRBJ2-5|NA|few
TGCGCCAGCAGCCAAGAACCCCACCCGGTGGAGACCCAGTACTTC
CASSQEPHPVETQYF
>TRBV5-4|TRBJ1-4|TRBD1|few
TGTGCCAGCAGTCTACAGGGGGCCACAGAAAAACTGTTTTTT
CASSLQGATEKLFF
>TRBV12-3/TRBV12-4|TRBJ2-5|NA|NA
TGTGCCAGCAGTTCCTCCCAATCCAGCAGGGAGACCCAGTACTTC
CASSSSQSSRETQYF
>TRBV28|TRBJ1-5|NA|NA
TGTGCCAGCAGTTCCTCAGGGGTTAGCAATCAGCCCCAGCATTTT
CASSSSGVSNQPQHF
>TRBV2|TRBJ2-1|TRBD2|NA
TGCGCCAGCAGTGAAGAACAGCTAGCGGGGGCCCCCAATGAGCAGTTCTTC
CASSEEQLAGAPNEQFF
>TRBV30|TRBJ2-6|TRBD1|NA
TGTGCCTGGAGTGGGACAGGGCCGACCTCTGGGGCCAACGTCCTGACTTTC
CAWSGTGPTSGANVLTF
>TRBV7-2|TRBJ2-5|TRBD2|NA
TGTGCCAGCAGCCCGGGAGGGACTAGTCCGGCCCAGTACTTC
CASSPGGTSPAQYF